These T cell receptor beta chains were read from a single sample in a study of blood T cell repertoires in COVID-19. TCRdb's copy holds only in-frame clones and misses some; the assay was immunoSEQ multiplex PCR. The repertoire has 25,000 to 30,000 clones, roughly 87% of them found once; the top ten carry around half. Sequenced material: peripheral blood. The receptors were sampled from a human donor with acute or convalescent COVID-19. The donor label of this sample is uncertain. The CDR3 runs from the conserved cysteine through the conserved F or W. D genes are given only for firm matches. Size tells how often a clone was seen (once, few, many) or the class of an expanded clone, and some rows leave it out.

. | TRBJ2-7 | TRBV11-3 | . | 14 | TGTGCCAGCTCGCCGGCGGGACCTACCTACGAGCAGTACTTC | CASSPAGPTYEQYF
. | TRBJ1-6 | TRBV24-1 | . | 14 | TGTGCCACCAGTGGTGGGGGCGCAGATTCACCCCTCCACTTT | CATSGGGADSPLHF
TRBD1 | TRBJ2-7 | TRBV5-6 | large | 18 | TGTGCCAGCAGCTTGGCCAATTCTGGTAGACAGGGGTTTGCCGAGCAGTACTTC | CASSLANSGRQGFAEQYF
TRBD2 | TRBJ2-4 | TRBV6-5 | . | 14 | TGTGCCAGCAGATGGACCGCACGGGGGGGCATTCAGTACTTC | CASRWTARGGIQYF
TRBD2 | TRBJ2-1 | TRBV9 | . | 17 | TGTGCCAGCAGCGTAGCTCTGACTAGCGGGAGTAAAAATGAGCAGTTCTTC | CASSVALTSGSKNEQFF
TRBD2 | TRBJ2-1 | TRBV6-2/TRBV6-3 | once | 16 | TGTGCCAGCAGTTACTACACCGGGACTAGTATCCGTGAGCAGTTCTTC | CASSYYTGTSIREQFF
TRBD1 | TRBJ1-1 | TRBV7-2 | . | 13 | TGTGCCAGCAGCTTAGGACAGGGATTGGTAGCTTTCTTT | CASSLGQGLVAFF
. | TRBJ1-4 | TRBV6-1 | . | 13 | TGTGCCAGCAGTGAGAGACAGGCGGAAAAACTGTTTTTT | CASSERQAEKLFF
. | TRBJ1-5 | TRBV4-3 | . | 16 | TGCGCCAGCAGCCAAGATGTGGACAGCTTCAATCAGCCCCAGCATTTT | CASSQDVDSFNQPQHF
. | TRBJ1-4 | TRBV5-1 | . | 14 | TGCGCCAGCAGCTTGGGGGCTGCTAATGAAAAACTGTTTTTT | CASSLGAANEKLFF
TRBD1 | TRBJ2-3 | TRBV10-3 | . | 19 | TGTGCCATCAGGGGGGACAGAGGGGGTCATATTGTACACACAGATACGCAGTATTTT | CAIRGDRGGHIVHTDTQYF
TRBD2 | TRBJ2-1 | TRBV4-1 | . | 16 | TGCGCCAGCAGCCATTCTCGCGGGAGAGGCAACAATGAGCAGTTCTTC | CASSHSRGRGNNEQFF
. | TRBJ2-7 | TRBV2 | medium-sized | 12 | TGTGCCAGCAACAACCAAGCCTACGAGCAGTACTTC | CASNNQAYEQYF
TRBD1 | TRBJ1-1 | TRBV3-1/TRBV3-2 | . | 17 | TGTGCCAGCAGCCGGGGACAGGGGGCAGGGGTAAACACTGAAGCTTTCTTT | CASSRGQGAGVNTEAFF
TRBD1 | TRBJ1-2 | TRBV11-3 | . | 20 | TGTGCCAGCAGCTTAGATGGAGGGGGCGGAATCGTGCGGAGGGACTATGGCTACACCTTC | CASSLDGGGGIVRRDYGYTF
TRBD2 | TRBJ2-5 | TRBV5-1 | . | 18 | TGCGCCAGCAGCTCAGGGACTAGCGGGGGGACCTACCAAGAGACCCAGTACTTC | CASSSGTSGGTYQETQYF
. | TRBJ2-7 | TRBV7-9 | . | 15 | TGTGCCAGCAGCAAACCCTCAGACTCATCACACGAGCAGTACTTC | CASSKPSDSSHEQYF
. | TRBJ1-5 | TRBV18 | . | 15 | TGTGCCAGCTCACCACAGGGGTTTAGCAATCAGCCCCAGCATTTT | CASSPQGFSNQPQHF
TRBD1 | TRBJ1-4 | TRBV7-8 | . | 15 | TGTGCCAGCAGCTATCGGGGACAGGGGACGAGAAAACTGTTTTTT | CASSYRGQGTRKLFF
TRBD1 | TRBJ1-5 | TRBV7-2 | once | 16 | TGTGCCAGCAGCTTAGCGCACAGGGGGGGCAATCAGCCCCAGCATTTT | CASSLAHRGGNQPQHF
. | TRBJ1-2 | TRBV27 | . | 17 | TGTGCCAGCAGTTTATTCCCGGGGGTGCGGGGTGCCTATGGCTACACCTTC | CASSLFPGVRGAYGYTF
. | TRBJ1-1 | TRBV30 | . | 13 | TGTGCCTGGAGTGTACAGTCCGTCGGTGAAGCTTTCTTT | CAWSVQSVGEAFF
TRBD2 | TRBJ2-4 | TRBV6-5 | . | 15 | TGTGCCAGCAGCCCCCCTGCGGGAGGGCAAAACATTCAGTACTTC | CASSPPAGGQNIQYF
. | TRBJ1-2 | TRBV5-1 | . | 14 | TGCGCCAGCAGCTTGGGGGTAGCCAACTATGGCTACACCTTC | CASSLGVANYGYTF
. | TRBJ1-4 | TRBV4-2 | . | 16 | TGTGCCAGCAGCCAAGATTGGGCGGGAGGAAGAGAAAAACTGTTTTTT | CASSQDWAGGREKLFF
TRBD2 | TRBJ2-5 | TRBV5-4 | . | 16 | TGTGCCAGCAGCTTGCCCAGAGGGACTAGCGAAGAGACCCAGTACTTC | CASSLPRGTSEETQYF
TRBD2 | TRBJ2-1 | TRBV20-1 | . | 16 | TGCAGTGCAAGTAGAGGCCGGACTAGCGCACTTAATGAGCAGTTCTTC | CSASRGRTSALNEQFF
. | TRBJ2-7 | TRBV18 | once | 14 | TGTGCCAGCTCACCACCTGGCCGAACCTACGAGCAGTACTTC | CASSPPGRTYEQYF
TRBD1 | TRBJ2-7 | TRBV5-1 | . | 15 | TGCGCCAGCAGCGGAGGACAGGGGGCCGGTTACGAGCAGTACTTC | CASSGGQGAGYEQYF
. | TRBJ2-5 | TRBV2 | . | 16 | TGTGCCAGCATTATACTCGGTTCCTTAAATCAAGAGACCCAGTACTTC | CASIILGSLNQETQYF
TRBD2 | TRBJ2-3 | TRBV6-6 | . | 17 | TGTGCCAGCAGTCAATACAGCAGCGGGAGGCGGGCAGATACGCAGTATTTT | CASSQYSSGRRADTQYF
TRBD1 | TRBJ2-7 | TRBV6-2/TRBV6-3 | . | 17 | TGTGCCAGCAGTTACCCCGACAGGGGGCCCACCCGCTACGAGCAGTACTTC | CASSYPDRGPTRYEQYF
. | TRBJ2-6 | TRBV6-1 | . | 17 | TGTGCCAGCAGTGATCCGAGACAGGTCTCTGGGGCCAACGTCCTGACTTTC | CASSDPRQVSGANVLTF
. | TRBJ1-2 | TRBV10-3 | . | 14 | TGTGCCATCGGGGGGGACACCCAAGGAGGTGGCTACACCTTC | CAIGGDTQGGGYTF
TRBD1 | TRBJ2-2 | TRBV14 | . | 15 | TGTGCCAGCAGCCAAGTGGGGACAGGGTCCGGGGAGCTGTTTTTT | CASSQVGTGSGELFF
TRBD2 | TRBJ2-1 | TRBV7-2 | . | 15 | TGTGCCAGCAGCTTAGTCCGGGGGGTGGGCAATGAGCAGTTCTTC | CASSLVRGVGNEQFF
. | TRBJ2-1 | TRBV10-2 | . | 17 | TGCGCCAGCAGTGAGTTCCGCGCGGGCAGCTCCTACAATGAGCAGTTCTTC | CASSEFRAGSSYNEQFF
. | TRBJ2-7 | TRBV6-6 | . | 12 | TGTGCCAGCAGTTACCAGGTTTCCGAGCAGTACTTC | CASSYQVSEQYF
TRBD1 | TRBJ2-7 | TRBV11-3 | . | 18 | TGTGCCAGCAGCACGACAGGGGTCGGACGGGGACGTGCCTACGAGCAGTACTTC | CASSTTGVGRGRAYEQYF
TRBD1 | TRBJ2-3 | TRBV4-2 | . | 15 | TGTGCCAGCAGCCGATCGGAACAGGGGATAGATACGCAGTATTTT | CASSRSEQGIDTQYF
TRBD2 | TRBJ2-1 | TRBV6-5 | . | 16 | TGTGCCAGCAGTTCCGCGGGTAGCGGGAGTATTAATGAGCAGTTCTTC | CASSSAGSGSINEQFF
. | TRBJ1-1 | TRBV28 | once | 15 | TGTGCCAGCAGTTTATTAAGGGGATCGGACACTGAAGCTTTCTTT | CASSLLRGSDTEAFF
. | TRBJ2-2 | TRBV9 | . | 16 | TGTGCCAGCAGCGTAGGGCTAGCCCATCCTGTCGGGGAGCTGTTTTTT | CASSVGLAHPVGELFF
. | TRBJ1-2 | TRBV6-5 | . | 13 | TGTGCCAGCAGTTACGAGGGCAACTATGGCTACACCTTC | CASSYEGNYGYTF
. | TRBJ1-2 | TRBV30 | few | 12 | TGTGCCTGGGGGGGGCAGGGAAGTGGCTACACCTTC | CAWGGQGSGYTF
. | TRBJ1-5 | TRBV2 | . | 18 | TGTGCCAGCAGAAGCGGAAGGCAGCTCTCAAGCAGCAATCAGCCCCAGCATTTT | CASRSGRQLSSSNQPQHF
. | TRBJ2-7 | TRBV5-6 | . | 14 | TGTGCCAGCAGCTTTAGAGGTCTGGTGGCCGAGCAGTACTTC | CASSFRGLVAEQYF
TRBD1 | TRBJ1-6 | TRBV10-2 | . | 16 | TGCGCCAGCAGTGAGACAAAGGACAGGAGCAATTCACCCCTCCACTTT | CASSETKDRSNSPLHF
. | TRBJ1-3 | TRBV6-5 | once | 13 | TGTGCCAGCAGTCGGACGAGGGGGAACACCATATATTTT | CASSRTRGNTIYF
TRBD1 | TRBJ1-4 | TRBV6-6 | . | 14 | TGTGCCAGCAGGACGACAGGGGTTTACGAAAAACTGTTTTTT | CASRTTGVYEKLFF
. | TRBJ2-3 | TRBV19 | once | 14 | TGTGCCAGTAGTATGGCGAGGTCAACTTATACGCAGTATTTT | CASSMARSTYTQYF
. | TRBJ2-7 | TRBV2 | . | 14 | TGTGCCACCAAGGACAGACTCAGCTCCTACGAGCAGTACTTC | CATKDRLSSYEQYF
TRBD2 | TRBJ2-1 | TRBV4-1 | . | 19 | TGCGCCAGCAGCCAAGATTGGTTTCCCGGGACTAGCTCCTACAATGAGCAGTTCTTC | CASSQDWFPGTSSYNEQFF
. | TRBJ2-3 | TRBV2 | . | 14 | TGTGCCAGCATGTCGGGGGGCGGCTCAGATACGCAGTATTTT | CASMSGGGSDTQYF
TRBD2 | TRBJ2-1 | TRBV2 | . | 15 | TGTGCCAGCAGTGTTAGGACTAGGGGAAATAATGAGCAGTTCTTC | CASSVRTRGNNEQFF
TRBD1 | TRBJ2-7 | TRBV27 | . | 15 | TGTGCCAGAAACCTCCGGGACAGGGGGCCCTACGAGCAGTACTTC | CARNLRDRGPYEQYF
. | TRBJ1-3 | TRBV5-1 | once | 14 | TGCGCCAGCAGCTTTCAACATTCTGGAAACACCATATATTTT | CASSFQHSGNTIYF